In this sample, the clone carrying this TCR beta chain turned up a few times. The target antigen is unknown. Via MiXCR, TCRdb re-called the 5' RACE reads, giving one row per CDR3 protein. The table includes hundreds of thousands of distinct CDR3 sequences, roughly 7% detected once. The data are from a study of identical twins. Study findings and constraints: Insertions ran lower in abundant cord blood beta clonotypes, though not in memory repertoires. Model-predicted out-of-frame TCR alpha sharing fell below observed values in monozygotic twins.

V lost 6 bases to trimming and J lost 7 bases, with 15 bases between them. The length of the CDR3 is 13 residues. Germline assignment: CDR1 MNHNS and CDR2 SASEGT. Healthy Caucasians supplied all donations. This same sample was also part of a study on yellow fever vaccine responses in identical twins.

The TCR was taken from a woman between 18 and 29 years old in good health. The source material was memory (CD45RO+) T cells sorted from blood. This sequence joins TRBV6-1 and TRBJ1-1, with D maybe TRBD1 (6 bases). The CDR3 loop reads CASRQQGSREAFF. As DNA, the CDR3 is TGTGCCAGCAGACAACAGGGAAGTCGTGAAGCTTTCTTT.